The 29 T cell receptor beta chains in this list originate from one sample, sequenced in a study of blood T cell repertoires in COVID-19. The assay was immunoSEQ multiplex PCR, and TCRdb's table has in-frame clones only and misses some. The sample lists about 39,000 clones, over 65% occurring once. Source material: peripheral blood. The receptors originated from a man aged 50-60 years with active or convalescent COVID-19.

The gene calls are TRBV4-2 and TRBJ2-1; weak D call: TRBD2 (5 bases). CDR1 and CDR2 from the germline V gene are LGHNA and YNFKEQ. The ends were cut back, 3 bases at V and 7 bases at J, with 10 bases in the middle. This CDR3 has 13 residues. The DNA of the CDR3 is TGTGCCAGCAGCCATCCCGGGGTTAATGAGCAGTTCTTC. This gives the protein CASSHPGVNEQFF.

This clone was counted a single time. The chain links TRBV7-9 to TRBJ2-7; perhaps TRBD2 as D (5 bases). The germline V gene encodes CDR1 SEHNR and CDR2 FQNEAQ (reference sequence). V lost 2 bases, J lost 6 bases, and 5 bases lay in between. The CDR3 extends over 11 amino acids. CDR3 protein: CASSLRGEQYF. The CDR3, as DNA: TGTGCCAGCAGCTTACGGGGCGAGCAGTACTTC.

By share of the sample, this clone is medium-sized (0.01 to 0.1%). The J gene is TRBJ2-2, the V gene TRBV13; maybe TRBD2 (6 bases). This CDR3 has 14 residues. V was trimmed by 8 bases and J by 5 bases, leaving 15 bases between them. Germline V gives CDR1 PRHDT, CDR2 FYEKMQ (reference sequence). The CDR3 sequence is CASGGTANTGELFF. Here the CDR3 DNA reads TGTGCCAGCGGGGGGACGGCAAATACCGGGGAGCTGTTTTTT.

The rearrangement uses TRBV5-1 and TRBJ2-6; D not certain. Trimming removed 0 bases from V and 2 bases from J, with 9 bases in between. The CDR3 covers 16 residues. CDR1 and CDR2 (germline): SGHRS, YFSETQ. The CDR3 region has the DNA TGCGCCAGCAGCTTGGCCTTGGAGACTGGGGCCAACGTCCTGACTTTC. Protein sequence: CASSLALETGANVLTF.

The rearrangement links TRBV18 to TRBJ1-5; D not certain. Trimming took off 6 bases at V and 0 bases at J, with 6 bases between the two ends. The CDR3 has 13 amino acids. Germline CDR1 is KGHSH and CDR2 is LQKENI. The CDR3 loop is CASSRDSNQPQHF. The CDR3 DNA follows: TGTGCCAGCTCTCGGGATAGCAATCAGCCCCAGCATTTT.

This chain connects TRBV4-2 to TRBJ1-2; D possibly corresponds to TRBD1 (6 bases). The CDR3 runs 17 residues. Trimming left V 0 bases short and J 4 bases short, with 18 bases between. Germline V gene lookup returns CDR1 LGHNA and CDR2 YNFKEQ. CDR3 sequence: CASSQDRRGAHGYGYTF. CDR3 nucleotide sequence: TGTGCCAGCAGCCAAGATCGGCGGGGGGCGCACGGCTATGGCTACACCTTC.

This clone appeared a few times. This chain connects TRBV11-2 to TRBJ1-1, with 10 bases identical to TRBD1. The CDR3 is made up of 16 amino acids. The V gene's germline CDR1 is SGHAT and CDR2 FQNNGV. The ends lost 6 bases at V and 0 bases at J; junction bases unmatched: 7. The CDR3 coding sequence is TGTGCCAGCAGTTCCGGGACAGGGGACGTGAACACTGAAGCTTTCTTT. This sequence encodes CASSSGTGDVNTEAFF. Filled out from reference TRBV11-2 and TRBJ1-1, the complete variable domain reads EAGVAQSPRYKIIEKRQSVAFWCNPISGHATLYWYQQILGQGPKLLIQFQNNGVVDDSQLPKDRFSAERLKGVDSTLKIQPAKLEDSAVYLCASSSGTGDVNTEAFFGQGTRLTVV.

V gene TRBV27 combines with J gene TRBJ1-5, with TRBD1 identical over 7 bases. The V and J ends lost 5 bases and 2 bases, in that order; junction bases with no gene match: 18. CDR1 MNHEY and CDR2 SMNVEV come from the germline V gene (reference sequence). This CDR3 has 19 amino acids. The CDR3 spells CASSPSGHIMGQRNQPQHF. As DNA, the CDR3 is TGTGCCAGCAGTCCGTCCGGGCATATTATGGGACAGCGCAATCAGCCCCAGCATTTT.

This clone was seen a single time. This chain uses TRBV7-8 with TRBJ1-1; 10 nucleotides line up with TRBD1. The CDR3 consists of 14 residues. Germline V gene data show CDR1 as SGHVS and CDR2 as FQNEAQ. The trim removed 8 bases at V and 1 base at J, leaving 4 bases unmatched. CDR3: CASQTGGPNTEAFF. The DNA for the CDR3 is TGTGCCAGCCAGACAGGGGGCCCGAACACTGAAGCTTTCTTT. Filled out from reference TRBV7-8 and TRBJ1-1, the complete variable domain reads GAGVSQSPRYKVAKRGQDVALRCDPISGHVSLFWYQQALGQGPEFLTYFQNEAQLDKSGLPSDRFFAERPEGSVSTLKIQRTQQEDSAVYLCASQTGGPNTEAFFGQGTRLTVV.

As DNA, the CDR3 is TGCGCCAGCAGCCGAGGGACTAGCGGGGGGGCTTATTTATACGAGCAGTACTTC. Its protein is CASSRGTSGGAYLYEQYF. The chain has TRBV5-1 and TRBJ2-7; TRBD2 matches at 16 bases. CDR3 length: 18 residues. The junction had 11 bases not matched to a gene; V was cut back by 4 bases and J by 4 bases. Looked up from germline, CDR1 is SGHRS and CDR2 is YFSETQ.

This clone was observed a handful of times. This chain uses TRBV6-6 with TRBJ1-5, with D uncertain. V was shortened by 6 bases and J by 0 bases, with 6 bases between the two germline ends. Germline V CDR1 and CDR2: MNHNY, SVGAGI (reference sequence). This CDR3 is 13 amino acids long. This CDR3 reads CASRGDSNQPQHF. The CDR3 bases are TGTGCCAGCAGGGGAGATAGCAATCAGCCCCAGCATTTT.

This sequence joins TRBV7-8 and TRBJ2-5; D is uncertain. The CDR3 is 14 residues long. The V end lost 7 bases, the J end lost 0 bases, and 12 bases lay between the germline ends. CDR1 SGHVS and CDR2 FQNEAQ come from the germline V gene. CDR3 residues: CASTKKRYQETQYF. CDR3 coding DNA: TGTGCCAGCACCAAAAAGAGGTACCAAGAGACCCAGTACTTC.

The CDR3 DNA reads as TGTGCCAGCAGTCGAGGGGGGACTAGCGACAATGAGCAGTTCTTC. Translated: CASSRGGTSDNEQFF. The chain employs TRBV25-1 and TRBJ2-1; 10 bases agree with TRBD2. Germline CDR1 reads MGHDK; CDR2 reads SYGVNS. The CDR3 covers 15 residues. The V and J ends lost 5 bases and 5 bases, in that order; junction bases with no gene match: 6.

The V gene is TRBV5-4, the J gene TRBJ1-6; D not resolved. V was trimmed by 2 bases and J by 0 bases, leaving 9 bases between them. The V gene's germline CDR1 is SGHNT and CDR2 YYREEE (reference sequence). The CDR3 covers 16 residues. The CDR3 bases are TGTGCCAGCAGCTTTTACCGGAGCTCCTATAATTCACCCCTCCACTTT. This gives the protein CASSFYRSSYNSPLHF.

The chain combines TRBV9 with TRBJ2-2; the D gene is possibly TRBD1 (6 bases). The CDR3 is made up of 15 amino acids. Trimming removed 2 bases from V and 2 bases from J, with 10 bases in between. Germline CDR1 is SGDLS and CDR2 is YYNGEE. CDR3 nucleotide sequence: TGTGCCAGCAGCGTTCAACAGGGAAACACCGGGGAGCTGTTTTTT. It translates to CASSVQQGNTGELFF.

The chain combines TRBV5-6 with TRBJ1-4, with a possible D match to TRBD1 (6 bases). V was trimmed by 3 bases and J by 4 bases, leaving 22 bases between them. The CDR3 totals 18 residues. CDR1 is SGHDT, CDR2 YYEEEE, per germline. For the CDR3, the DNA is TGTGCCAGCAGCTGGGGAATGGACAGTTCAAGAAATAATGAAAAACTGTTTTTT. Encoded protein: CASSWGMDSSRNNEKLFF.

This chain uses TRBV5-1 with TRBJ2-1, with D tentatively TRBD2 (5 bases). V was cut by 1 base and J by 7 bases, with 18 bases left in between. CDR3 length equals 16 residues. The germline gives CDR1 SGHRS, CDR2 YFSETQ. CDR3 residues: CASSLSGVGSGNEQFF. The CDR3 DNA follows: TGCGCCAGCAGCTTGTCCGGGGTGGGTTCGGGAAATGAGCAGTTCTTC.

The V call is TRBV7-5, the J call TRBJ1-2; TRBD1, the table's D call, was not compared with the DNA. TRBV7-5 is marked as a pseudogene. The CDR3 loop spans 15 amino acids. The CDR3 here is CVRDDRAIIRNGYTF. In nucleotides, the CDR3 is TGTGTCAGAGATGACAGGGCGATTATTCGGAATGGCTACACCTTC.

V gene TRBV29-1 combines with J gene TRBJ1-2; 7 bases are shared with TRBD1. The CDR3 is 14 residues long. Germline V gene sequence: CDR1 SQVTM, CDR2 ANQGSEA. The V and J ends lost 6 bases and 0 bases, in that order; junction bases with no gene match: 7. This chain's CDR3 is CSVENRGSNYGYTF. DNA of the CDR3: TGCAGCGTAGAAAACAGGGGATCTAACTATGGCTACACCTTC.

This clone was detected once. The chain carries TRBV6-6 and TRBJ1-1; 9 bases are a match to TRBD1. J lost 5 bases, V lost 4 bases, and 8 bases had no gene match. This CDR3 comprises 15 residues. Looked up from germline, CDR1 is MNHNY and CDR2 is SVGAGI (reference sequence). The CDR3 region has the DNA TGTGCCAGCAGTTTCCTACAGGGGGCTGGGACTGAAGCTTTCTTT. Translating it yields CASSFLQGAGTEAFF.

The V call is TRBV27, the J call TRBJ1-2; 9 bases are a match to TRBD1. Germline V gives CDR1 MNHEY, CDR2 SMNVEV (reference sequence). The CDR3 covers 15 residues. The ends lost 5 bases at V and 2 bases at J; junction bases unmatched: 6. CDR3 in amino acids: CASSVQGAPNYGYTF. The CDR3 coding sequence is TGTGCCAGCAGTGTACAGGGGGCGCCAAACTATGGCTACACCTTC.

The rearrangement uses TRBV9 and TRBJ2-5, with 8 bases matching TRBD1. The CDR3 is 15 amino acids. Per the germline V gene, CDR1 is SGDLS and CDR2 is YYNGEE. V was pared by 4 bases and J by 5 bases, with 10 bases of the junction left unmatched. This CDR3 reads CASSPSPRGRETQYF. CDR3 nucleotides: TGTGCCAGCAGCCCCAGCCCCAGGGGGCGGGAGACCCAGTACTTC. Variable domain in full (rest from reference TRBV9 and TRBJ2-5): DSGVTQTPKHLITATGQRVTLRCSPRSGDLSVYWYQQSLDQGLQFLIQYYNGEERAKGNILERFSAQQFPDLHSELNLSSLELGDSALYFCASSPSPRGRETQYFGPGTRLLVL.

The chain uses TRBV19 and TRBJ2-7; TRBD2 might be the D (6 bases). The CDR3 contains 14 residues. Germline V gene data show CDR1 as LNHDA and CDR2 as SQIVND (reference sequence). The V gene lost 1 base and the J gene lost 1 base, with 8 bases spanning the gap. This chain's CDR3 is CASSIAGTSYEQYF. CDR3 in DNA: TGTGCCAGTAGTATAGCCGGGACTTCCTACGAGCAGTACTTC.

V usage is TRBV7-9 and J usage is TRBJ2-1, with 15 bases aligning to TRBD2. From germline, CDR1 is SEHNR and CDR2 FQNEAQ (reference sequence). The CDR3 is 15 residues long. V gave up 4 bases and J gave up 9 bases; unmatched junction bases: 4. The CDR3 bases are TGTGCCAGCAGCTCAGGACTAGCGGGGGGGCGTGAGCAGTTCTTC. It is translated as CASSSGLAGGREQFF.

The gene calls are TRBV9 and TRBJ1-1; TRBD1 matches at 9 bases. The CDR3 is made up of 13 amino acids. V trimming: 4 bases; J trimming: 6 bases; junction bases outside the gene matches: 4. Germline-derived CDR1 and CDR2 are SGDLS and YYNGEE. CDR3 protein: CASSRGQGAEAFF. The CDR3 DNA is TGTGCCAGCAGCAGGGGACAGGGCGCTGAAGCTTTCTTT.

Only one count was recorded for this clone. The V call is TRBV29-1, the J call TRBJ2-2, with D uncertain. With 4 bases removed from V and 2 bases from J, the gap between germline ends came to 5 bases. The germline V gene encodes CDR1 SQVTM and CDR2 ANQGSEA. CDR3 size: 12 residues. As DNA, the CDR3 is TGCAGCGTTGCGGGTAACACCGGGGAGCTGTTTTTT. Translated: CSVAGNTGELFF.

In this sample, this clone turned up once. CDR3 loop: CASSQEDLEGEGKLFF. CDR3 nucleotides: TGCGCCAGCAGCCAAGAAGATCTTGAGGGAGAAGGAAAACTGTTTTTT. This rearrangement joins TRBV4-1 to TRBJ1-4, with D uncertain. V shed 0 bases and J shed 10 bases, with 18 bases lying between them. CDR1 MGHRA and CDR2 YSYEKL come from the germline V gene. The CDR3 runs 16 residues.

The chain couples TRBV4-1 to TRBJ2-3, with 10 bases that match TRBD1. The CDR3 runs to 17 residues. Per germline, CDR1 MGHRA and CDR2 YSYEKL. V dropped 0 bases and J dropped 3; count of bases not matched to a gene: 6. Here the CDR3 reads CASSQDSPGQGTDTQYF. The CDR3 DNA is TGCGCCAGCAGCCAAGATTCCCCGGGACAGGGGACAGATACGCAGTATTTT.

This clone was recorded once. The chain recombines TRBV7-6 with TRBJ1-1; 7 positions agree with TRBD1. V was clipped by 8 bases and J by 1 base; unmatched bases: 10. The CDR3 has 15 amino acids. Looked up from germline, CDR1 is SGHVS and CDR2 is FNYEAQ. CDR3 sequence (DNA): TGTGCCAGCGCCACCCTGACAGGGCAGAACACTGAAGCTTTCTTT. Its protein product is CASATLTGQNTEAFF.